This T cell receptor beta chain derives from a study of shared clonotypes between healthy human individuals. The CDR3 extends over 17 amino acids. With 5 bases removed from V and 2 bases from J, the gap between germline ends came to 19 bases. Germline V gene sequence: CDR1 MDHEN, CDR2 SYDVKM. Profiling relied on immunoSEQ multiplex PCR, and the TCRdb table lists in-frame clones only, not all of them. The sample includes 2 million to 2.5 million clones, over 90% of them seen just once. Sample: naive CD4+ T cells from PBMCs. Subset here: CD45RA+ positively selected. The chain has TRBV28 and TRBJ1-5; D is unclear. This TCR derives from a man aged 18 to 35 in good health. Some clones in this sample may be carry-over from other donors' samples. CDR3 sequence (DNA): TGTGCCAGCAGTCCCGTCCCCGGATGGAAGGGCAATCAGCCCCAGCATTTT. It codes for CASSPVPGWKGNQPQHF.